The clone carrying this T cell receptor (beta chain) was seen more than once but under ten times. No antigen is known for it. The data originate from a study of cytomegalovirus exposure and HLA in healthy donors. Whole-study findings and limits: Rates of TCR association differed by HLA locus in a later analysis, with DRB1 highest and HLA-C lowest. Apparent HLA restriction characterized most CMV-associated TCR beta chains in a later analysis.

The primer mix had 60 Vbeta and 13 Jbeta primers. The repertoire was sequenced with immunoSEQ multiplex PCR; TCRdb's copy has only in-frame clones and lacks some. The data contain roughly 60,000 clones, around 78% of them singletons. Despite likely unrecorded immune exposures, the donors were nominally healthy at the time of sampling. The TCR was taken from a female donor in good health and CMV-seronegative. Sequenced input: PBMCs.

The CDR3 loop reads CATGQGYEQYF. The CDR3 DNA reads as TGTGCCACCGGACAGGGCTACGAGCAGTACTTC. The chain recombines TRBV19 with TRBJ2-7; 8 bases match TRBD1. The V gene end was trimmed by 10 bases and the J gene end by 3 bases; junction bases not matched to a gene: 2. There are 11 residues in the CDR3. Germline assignment: CDR1 LNHDA and CDR2 SQIVND (reference sequence).